Listed here is a single T cell receptor beta chain. Its specificity is not known. Each TCR beta cDNA library carried unique molecular identifiers. TCRdb re-derived calls from the PCR reads in MiXCR, one entry per CDR3 protein. The profile shows roughly 620,000 distinct CDR3 sequences, around 47% of them singletons. CDR1 is LGHDT and CDR2 is YNNKEL in the germline V gene (reference sequence). Trimming removed 4 bases at V and 9 bases at J, with 13 bases between. The CDR3 is 14 residues long. The data are from a study of post-analysis software for immune sequencing data. The study's findings and limits: Same-batch preparations were strongly co-clustered by F measure. Comparison of patients with controls showed five TRBV segments more frequent in patients, TRBV5-6, TRBV5-1 and TRBV20-1 among them.

The sequenced sample consisted of blood. The chain combines TRBV3-1 with TRBJ1-6, with D possibly being TRBD1 (5 bases). This receptor was taken from a girl aged 10-17 years with multiple sclerosis. The CDR3 spells CASSRDGQGSPLHF. The DNA of the CDR3 is TGTGCCAGCAGCCGGGACGGTCAGGGTTCACCCCTCCACTTT.